Below, one T cell receptor beta chain is given with its context. What it recognizes is unknown. The entry originates in a study of T cell responses to AZD1222 COVID-19 vaccine. General study findings and limits: There were repertoire samples only from the period after the peak T cell response.

TCRdb's table, derived via immunoSEQ multiplex PCR, lists solely in-frame clones and lacks some. The sample consists of over 100,000 clones, approximately 90% of them appearing once. This CDR3 has 14 residues. Germline V gene sequence: CDR1 SQVTM, CDR2 ANQGSEA. V lost 7 bases and J lost 6; bases outside the gene matches: 5. This specimen was peripheral blood, taken 28 days after the second AZD1222 dose. The TCR comes from an adult who received the AZD1222 COVID-19 vaccine. The chain uses TRBV29-1 and TRBJ2-3, with 15 positions matching TRBD2. CDR3 sequence reads: CSAGTSGRWDTQYF. CDR3 DNA: TGCAGCGCTGGGACTAGCGGGAGGTGGGATACGCAGTATTTT.